The rows below give T cell receptor beta chains drawn from one sample of a study of blood T cells in healthy people across ages. MiXCR, run by TCRdb on the 5' RACE reads, gives a single entry per CDR3 protein. Among about 1.7 million distinct CDR3 sequences listed, about 30% were seen once. Sequenced input: blood. The receptors here all came from a woman under 40 in good health. Each CDR3 is given with its conserved first and last residue. Fields, in order: D gene, CDR3 length, J gene, V gene, clone size, CDR3 DNA, CDR3 protein. D genes are given only for firm matches. Size is omitted from some rows. Given values are once, few, many or a class for expanded clones.

TRBD1	14	TRBJ2-4	TRBV20-1	many	TGCAGTGCTAGAGATTCGGGGACAGGGGGCATTCAGTACTTC	CSARDSGTGGIQYF
-	14	TRBJ2-1	TRBV5-1	once	TGCGCCAGCAGCTTGGCCTCAGGGAACAATGAGCGGTTCTTC	CASSLASGNNERFF
-	14	TRBJ2-4	TRBV5-1	-	TGCGCCAGCAGCTTGGGGTCTGAAGAAAACATTCAGTACTTC	CASSLGSEENIQYF
TRBD1	16	TRBJ1-1	TRBV10-3	few	TGTGCCATCAGTGCACCCCAGACAGGGGGTCTCACTGAAGCTTTCTTT	CAISAPQTGGLTEAFF
-	14	TRBJ1-1	TRBV28	few	TGTGCCAGCAGTTTCCCACACTGGAACACTGAAGCTTTCTTT	CASSFPHWNTEAFF
TRBD1	16	TRBJ2-1	TRBV27	-	TGTGCCAGCAGTCCCCCAGACAGGGCGTCCTACAATGAGCAGTTCTTC	CASSPPDRASYNEQFF
-	16	TRBJ1-4	TRBV3-1	-	TGTGCCAGCAGCGCCCCCACCGCGGGGAGTATTGAAAAACTGTTTTTT	CASSAPTAGSIEKLFF
-	15	TRBJ2-1	TRBV20-1	-	TGCAGTGCTAGAGCTCCAGCGGCCTCCTACAATGAGCAGTTCTTC	CSARAPAASYNEQFF
-	17	TRBJ1-2	TRBV28	-	TGTGCCAGCATTCAAAGCGCGTCTGGGGGGATGTCCTATGGCTACACCTTC	CASIQSASGGMSYGYTF
-	13	TRBJ2-7	TRBV29-1	-	TGCAGCGTTGGGGCAGGGGAGTCCTACGAGCAGTACTTC	CSVGAGESYEQYF
-	10	TRBJ2-5	TRBV19	-	TGTGCCCATTGGGGAGAGACCCAGTACTTC	CAHWGETQYF
TRBD1	13	TRBJ2-1	TRBV2	-	TGTGCCAGCTACCGACAGGGGGCGAGTGAGCAGTTCTTC	CASYRQGASEQFF
TRBD1	13	TRBJ1-2	TRBV2	-	TGTGCCAGCAGTGAGATTAGGGGGCAAGGCCACACCTTC	CASSEIRGQGHTF
-	14	TRBJ2-7	TRBV20-1	many	TGCAGTGCTATAAGTTTGAGACAGTCCTACGAGCAGTACTTC	CSAISLRQSYEQYF
-	14	TRBJ2-5	TRBV12-3/TRBV12-4	few	TGTGCCAGCAGTTTAGTATCGCAGCAAGAGACCCAGTACTTC	CASSLVSQQETQYF
-	13	TRBJ1-5	TRBV5-1	many	TGTGCCAGCAGCTTAGCAGGGGATCAGCCCCAGCATTTT	CASSLAGDQPQHF
TRBD2	17	TRBJ2-5	TRBV18	-	TGTGCCAGCTCACCAACGCTAGCGGGAGTAAAGCCCAATGAGCAGTACTTC	CASSPTLAGVKPNEQYF
TRBD2	14	TRBJ2-6	TRBV19	few	TGTGCCAGTAGCGGGAGGGCTGGGGCCAACGTCCTGACTTTC	CASSGRAGANVLTF
TRBD1	16	TRBJ2-2	TRBV15	-	TGTGCCACCAGCAGAGGTGGACAGGGATCCCTCGGGGAGCTGTTTTTT	CATSRGGQGSLGELFF
TRBD1	14	TRBJ2-7	TRBV11-3	few	TGTGCCAGCAGCCCCCGGGACAGGGCGGCCGAGCAGTACTTC	CASSPRDRAAEQYF
-	14	TRBJ1-4	TRBV4-3	-	TGCGCCAGCAGCCAAGAAGGGGGGGATGAAAAACTGTTTTTT	CASSQEGGDEKLFF
-	15	TRBJ1-2	TRBV4-2	-	TGTGCCAGCAGCCAAGCCCGGACGTCGGGCTATGGCTACACCTTC	CASSQARTSGYGYTF
-	14	TRBJ1-1	TRBV20-1	-	TGCAGTGCCGAGGGTGAGCTATCTGGCACTGAAGCTTTCTTT	CSAEGELSGTEAFF
-	13	TRBJ2-3	TRBV20-1	-	TGCAGTGCTAGAGATCGAACCACAGATACGCAGTATTTT	CSARDRTTDTQYF
-	15	TRBJ2-3	TRBV20-1	-	TGCAGTGCTAGAGATGCCCGGGTCAGCACAGATGCGCAGTATTTT	CSARDARVSTDAQYF
-	15	TRBJ2-7	TRBV4-1	many	TGCGCCAGCAGCCAAGACATACTTATCTCCTACGAGCAGTACTTC	CASSQDILISYEQYF
-	11	TRBJ2-5	TRBV12-3/TRBV12-4	-	TGTGCCAGCAGGTCGACTAGTATCCAGTACTTC	CASRSTSIQYF
TRBD1	13	TRBJ1-2	TRBV20-1	few	TGCAGTGCTAGAGAGGGAGGGGGCGGTGGCTACACCTTC	CSAREGGGGGYTF
TRBD2	16	TRBJ2-5	TRBV20-1	-	TGCAGTGCGCCAACCCCCGGGACTAGGTATTGGGATGAGCAGTACTTC	CSAPTPGTRYWDEQYF
-	15	TRBJ2-7	TRBV27	few	TGTGCCAGCAGTCTAACAGGGCCCCCTACCTACGAGCAGTACTTC	CASSLTGPPTYEQYF
-	13	TRBJ2-1	TRBV9	-	TGTGCCAGCAGCGTAGCTAAGGGGACCGAGCAGTTCTTC	CASSVAKGTEQFF
-	12	TRBJ1-2	TRBV29-1	many	TGCAGCGTTCAAACAGGGAACTATGGCTACACCTTC	CSVQTGNYGYTF
-	15	TRBJ2-7	TRBV7-2	-	TGTGCCAGCAGCTCATCCTCAGTACCGGGGTCCGAGCAGTACTTC	CASSSSSVPGSEQYF
TRBD2	15	TRBJ2-3	TRBV9	-	TGTGCCAGCAGCTTGGGGCTAGCGGGGGGGCCGACGCAGTATTTT	CASSLGLAGGPTQYF
-	18	TRBJ2-6	TRBV5-1	many	TGCGCCAGCAGCTTGGTTGCAGGGGATAGCTCTGGGGCCAACGTCCTGACTTTC	CASSLVAGDSSGANVLTF
-	12	TRBJ2-1	TRBV20-1	few	TGCAGTGCTTCGGACAGCTACAATGAGCAGTTCTTC	CSASDSYNEQFF
TRBD1	13	TRBJ2-3	TRBV19	-	TGTGCCAGTAGTGGGACAGCCACAGATACGCAGTATTTT	CASSGTATDTQYF
-	11	TRBJ2-5	TRBV10-3	-	TGTGCCATCAGTGAAACGGGGGAGCAGTACTTC	CAISETGEQYF
-	16	TRBJ1-2	TRBV20-1	-	TGCAGTGCTAGAGACCATCCCATCCTCTCTAACTATGGCTACACCTTC	CSARDHPILSNYGYTF
-	14	TRBJ2-7	TRBV5-1	-	TGCGCCAGCAGCTTGGAAGTGGTAGGGATCGAGCAGTACTTC	CASSLEVVGIEQYF
TRBD2	16	TRBJ2-3	TRBV29-1	many	TGCAGCGTTGAAATGTGGGAGCGGGGGGCGGAAGATACGCAGTATTTT	CSVEMWERGAEDTQYF
TRBD2	15	TRBJ2-1	TRBV28	-	TGTGCCAGCGGGCCCTGGGGGCTAGCGGGGGACGAGCAGTTCTTC	CASGPWGLAGDEQFF
-	13	TRBJ2-2	TRBV2	once	TGTGCCAGCCTGGCAAATTCAGGCGGGGAGCTGTTTTTT	CASLANSGGELFF
-	15	TRBJ2-1	TRBV7-3	few	TGTGCCAGCAGGGCAGGGGTGAGCTCCTACAATGGGCAGTTCTTC	CASRAGVSSYNGQFF
-	14	TRBJ2-5	TRBV5-1	-	TGCGCCAGCAGCTTGTCGGCGGACCGGGAGACCCAGTACTTC	CASSLSADRETQYF
TRBD2	14	TRBJ2-7	TRBV20-1	once	TGCAGTGCCGACACTAGCGGGAGGGGGGATGAGCAGTACTTC	CSADTSGRGDEQYF
-	17	TRBJ2-6	TRBV6-1	-	TGTGCCACACCGGGATCTGAATTGGTTACTGGGGCCAACGTCCTGACTTTC	CATPGSELVTGANVLTF
-	13	TRBJ2-7	TRBV6-1	-	TGTGCCAGCAGTGAAGACGCTGATAGCGAGCAGTACTTC	CASSEDADSEQYF
-	15	TRBJ2-5	TRBV20-1	few	TGCAGTGCTAGAGATCTCGAACAGGCACAAGAGACCCAGTACTTC	CSARDLEQAQETQYF
-	15	TRBJ2-2	TRBV7-6	-	TGTGCCAGCAGCTTAGAACCGGGAGTTGGCGGGGATCTGTTTTTT	CASSLEPGVGGDLFF